Listed below are T cell receptor beta chains from one sample, sequenced in a study of beta chain features in type 1 diabetes. Libraries were prepared by immunoSEQ multiplex PCR; TCRdb keeps only in-frame clonotypes and omits some of them. The table includes about 220,000 clones, about a tenth detected once. Sequenced material: central memory CD4+ T cells from blood. The receptors derive from a man younger than 35 in good health. The CDR3 runs from the conserved cysteine through the conserved F or W. D genes are given only for firm matches. Rows may omit the clone size; those that give it use once, few, many or a size class.

j_gene,d_gene,v_gene,abundance,CDR3aa,CDR3nt
TRBJ2-1,-,TRBV10-3,-,CAISAQLSYNEQFF,TGTGCCATCAGTGCACAGCTCTCCTACAATGAGCAGTTCTTC
TRBJ2-1,TRBD1,TRBV7-2,many,CASSQDRGQKEQFF,TGTGCCAGCAGCCAGGACAGGGGTCAGAAGGAGCAGTTCTTC
TRBJ2-3,TRBD1,TRBV7-2,-,CASSRDRAASTDTQYF,TGTGCCAGCAGCCGCGACAGGGCGGCTAGCACAGATACGCAGTATTTT
TRBJ2-2,-,TRBV7-3,few,CASSLTRTSNTGELFF,TGTGCCAGCAGCTTAACGCGCACTTCGAACACCGGGGAGCTGTTTTTT
TRBJ2-3,TRBD1,TRBV23-1,few,CASSHGATGASTDTQYF,TGCGCCAGCAGTCATGGGGCTACAGGGGCGAGCACAGATACGCAGTATTTT
TRBJ2-7,TRBD2,TRBV9,few,CASSPSSGRVSEQYF,TGTGCCAGCAGCCCATCTAGCGGGAGGGTCTCCGAGCAGTACTTC
TRBJ2-1,-,TRBV18,-,CASSPNLAGNEQFF,TGTGCCAGCTCACCAAACCTAGCCGGCAATGAGCAGTTCTTC
TRBJ2-7,-,TRBV7-2,many,CASSFRSYEQYF,TGTGCCAGCAGCTTCCGCTCCTACGAGCAGTACTTC
TRBJ2-3,-,TRBV5-1,few,CASSFDTGTDTQYF,TGCGCCAGCAGCTTTGACACGGGCACAGATACGCAGTATTTT
TRBJ2-7,-,TRBV2,many,CASRATFLGEQYF,TGTGCCAGCAGGGCGACCTTCCTCGGAGAGCAGTACTTC
TRBJ2-3,-,TRBV9,many,CASSVLATADTQYF,TGTGCCAGCAGCGTACTAGCCACCGCAGATACGCAGTATTTT
TRBJ2-1,-,TRBV2,few,CASSYSVEFF,TGTGCCAGCAGTTATAGCGTGGAGTTCTTC
TRBJ2-7,TRBD2,TRBV9,-,CASSVGASGGWEQYF,TGTGCCAGCAGCGTAGGGGCTAGCGGGGGCTGGGAGCAGTACTTC
TRBJ2-3,-,TRBV14,many,CASSRGDYSTDTQYF,TGTGCCAGCAGTAGGGGGGACTACAGCACAGATACGCAGTATTTT
TRBJ2-1,-,TRBV15,many,CATRQGRNEQFF,TGTGCCACCCGTCAGGGACGGAATGAGCAGTTCTTC
TRBJ2-7,TRBD1,TRBV5-4,few,CASSSRDRGSYEQYF,TGTGCCAGCAGCTCCAGAGACAGGGGGTCCTACGAGCAGTACTTC
TRBJ1-1,-,TRBV2,-,CASEKGANTEAFF,TGTGCCAGCGAAAAGGGAGCGAACACTGAAGCTTTCTTT
TRBJ2-5,-,TRBV7-2,many,CASSPYRDQETQYF,TGTGCCAGCAGCCCGTACAGGGACCAAGAGACCCAGTACTTC
TRBJ1-1,-,TRBV7-9,-,CASSFNRETEAFF,TGTGCCAGCAGCTTCAACCGGGAGACTGAAGCTTTCTTT
TRBJ2-3,TRBD2,TRBV5-5,few,CASSPGTSGPSTDTQYF,TGTGCCAGCAGCCCCGGGACTAGCGGACCTAGCACAGATACGCAGTATTTT
TRBJ2-5,TRBD2,TRBV29-1,-,CSVTDGLAGVGETQYF,TGCAGCGTTACGGATGGACTAGCGGGAGTTGGAGAGACCCAGTACTTC
TRBJ2-3,-,TRBV9,-,CASSVTRSTDTQYF,TGTGCCAGCAGCGTAACTAGGAGCACAGATACGCAGTATTTT
TRBJ2-5,TRBD1,TRBV5-1,-,CASSLQGAGETQYF,TGCGCCAGCAGCTTACAGGGGGCCGGGGAGACCCAGTACTTC
TRBJ2-7,-,TRBV6-5,-,CASSGRDRPYEQYF,TGTGCCAGCAGTGGCCGGGACCGACCCTACGAGCAGTACTTC
TRBJ2-7,TRBD1,TRBV30,few,CAWSAGQGLEQYF,TGTGCCTGGAGTGCAGGACAGGGACTCGAGCAGTACTTC
TRBJ2-2,-,TRBV4-2,-,CASSQGLRSNTGELFF,TGTGCCAGCAGCCAAGGTCTTCGAAGCAACACCGGGGAGCTGTTTTTT
TRBJ2-7,-,TRBV19,few,CASSGRGRSYEQYF,TGTGCCAGTAGTGGAAGGGGACGGAGCTACGAGCAGTACTTC
TRBJ2-1,TRBD2,TRBV5-1,few,CASSLEGGRVNDEQFF,TGCGCCAGCAGCTTGGAAGGCGGGAGGGTTAACGATGAGCAGTTCTTC
TRBJ2-5,TRBD2,TRBV18,-,CASSPPGLAGETQYF,TGTGCCAGCTCACCGCCGGGACTAGCGGGAGAGACCCAGTACTTC
TRBJ2-2,-,TRBV18,few,CASSPQTGELFF,TGTGCCAGCTCACCTCAGACCGGGGAGCTGTTTTTT